Listed below are T cell receptor beta chains from one sample, sequenced in a study. Produced via immunoSEQ multiplex PCR; TCRdb's table is partial and in-frame only. The sample shows under 65,000 clones, 85% to 95% of them seen only once. Sequenced sample: PBMCs. The origin of the receptors is a man aged 40-55 years with rheumatoid arthritis. CDR3s include the opening cysteine and the closing phenylalanine or tryptophan. Fields, in order: J gene, D gene, V gene, clone size, CDR3 protein, CDR3 DNA. The D gene is left open where the match is weak. Some rows mark clone size as missing; the rest say once, few, many or name a class of expanded clone.

TRBJ1-2,NA,TRBV7-2,NA,CASSLARQKNYGYTF,TGTGCCAGCAGCTTAGCGCGACAGAAAAACTATGGCTACACCTTC
TRBJ2-6,TRBD2,TRBV7-7,NA,CASSPLAGGASGANVLTF,TGTGCTAGCAGCCCCTTGGCGGGGGGCGCATCTGGGGCCAACGTCCTGACTTTC
TRBJ1-2,TRBD1,TRBV6-4,NA,CASSEDRRATGYTF,TGTGCCAGCAGTGAGGACAGGAGGGCTACTGGCTACACCTTC
TRBJ1-5,NA,TRBV30,NA,CAWSVGRGNQPQHF,TGTGCCTGGAGTGTTGGAAGGGGGAATCAGCCCCAGCATTTT
TRBJ1-6,TRBD1,TRBV7-9,NA,CASSLGDRARDSPLHF,TGTGCCAGCAGCTTAGGGGACAGGGCCAGGGATTCACCCCTCCACTTT
TRBJ1-2,NA,TRBV6-5,NA,CASSPAGVGGYTF,TGTGCCAGCAGTCCGGCGGGGGTCGGTGGCTACACCTTC
TRBJ2-7,NA,TRBV9,NA,CASSVGIRANYEQYF,TGTGCCAGCAGCGTTGGGATCAGAGCCAACTACGAGCAGTACTTC
TRBJ2-1,TRBD1,TRBV28,once,CASSPGQGWNEQFF,TGTGCCAGCAGTCCCGGACAGGGTTGGAATGAGCAGTTCTTC
TRBJ2-7,TRBD2,TRBV7-2,NA,CASRPGTSGGIFSYEQYF,TGTGCCAGTCGACCCGGGACTAGCGGGGGGATCTTCTCCTACGAGCAGTACTTC
TRBJ2-5,NA,TRBV18,NA,CASSPPEKETQYF,TGTGCCAGCTCACCACCGGAGAAAGAGACCCAGTACTTC
TRBJ2-7,NA,TRBV5-1,NA,CASRQYPTLSLEQYF,TGCGCCAGCAGACAATACCCGACGTTATCCCTGGAGCAGTACTTC
TRBJ2-1,NA,TRBV18,NA,CASSRGLSSYNEQFF,TGTGCCAGCTCGCGAGGTCTTAGCTCCTACAATGAGCAGTTCTTC
TRBJ2-7,NA,TRBV19,once,CASSSRENPAGQYF,TGTGCCAGTAGTAGCAGGGAGAATCCGGCCGGGCAGTACTTC
TRBJ1-4,NA,TRBV20-1,NA,CSANEARGSEKLFF,TGCAGTGCTAATGAGGCAAGGGGAAGTGAAAAACTGTTTTTT
TRBJ1-2,TRBD1,TRBV4-1,NA,CASSQTGAINYGYTF,TGCGCCAGCAGCCAAACAGGGGCAATTAACTATGGCTACACCTTC
TRBJ1-3,TRBD1,TRBV11-2,NA,CASSVSGGYGGNTIYF,TGTGCCAGCAGCGTTTCAGGGGGTTACGGAGGAAACACCATATATTTT
TRBJ1-4,NA,TRBV18,NA,CASSPLPGPNEKLFF,TGTGCCAGCTCACCACTCCCAGGGCCTAATGAAAAACTGTTTTTT
TRBJ2-3,TRBD2,TRBV9,NA,CASSVEGSGRTDTQYF,TGTGCCAGCAGCGTAGAGGGGAGCGGGAGAACAGATACGCAGTATTTT
TRBJ2-5,TRBD2,TRBV6-2/TRBV6-3,NA,CASSYVGSGGETQYF,TGTGCCAGCAGTTACGTGGGTAGCGGGGGCGAGACCCAGTACTTC
TRBJ2-2,NA,TRBV4-2,NA,CASSQVLPGQYTGELFF,TGTGCCAGCAGCCAAGTTCTTCCCGGACAGTACACCGGGGAGCTGTTTTTT
TRBJ1-3,NA,TRBV10-3,NA,CAISASVRRVGNTIYF,TGTGCCATCAGTGCTTCGGTCCGGCGCGTTGGAAACACCATATATTTT
TRBJ2-4,NA,TRBV6-5,NA,CASSGGLAKNIQYF,TGTGCCAGCAGCGGAGGGCTAGCCAAAAACATTCAGTACTTC
TRBJ2-5,NA,TRBV30,NA,CAWSVSGNLETQYF,TGTGCCTGGAGTGTATCTGGGAATCTGGAGACCCAGTACTTC